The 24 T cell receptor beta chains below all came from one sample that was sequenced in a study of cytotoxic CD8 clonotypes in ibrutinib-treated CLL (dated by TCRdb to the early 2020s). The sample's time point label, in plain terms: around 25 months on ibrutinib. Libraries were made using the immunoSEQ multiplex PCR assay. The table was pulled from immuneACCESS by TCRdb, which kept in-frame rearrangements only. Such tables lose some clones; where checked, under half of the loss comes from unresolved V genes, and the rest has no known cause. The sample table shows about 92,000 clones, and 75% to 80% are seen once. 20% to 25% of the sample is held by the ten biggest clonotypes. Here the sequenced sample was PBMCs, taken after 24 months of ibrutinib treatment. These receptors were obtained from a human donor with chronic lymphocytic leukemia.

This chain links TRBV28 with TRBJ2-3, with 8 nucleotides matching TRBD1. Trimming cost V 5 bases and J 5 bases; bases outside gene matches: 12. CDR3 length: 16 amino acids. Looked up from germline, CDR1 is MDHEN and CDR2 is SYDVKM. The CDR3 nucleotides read TGTGCCAGCAGTCCCGTAGCCGACAGGGGAATAGATACGCAGTATTTT. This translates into CASSPVADRGIDTQYF.

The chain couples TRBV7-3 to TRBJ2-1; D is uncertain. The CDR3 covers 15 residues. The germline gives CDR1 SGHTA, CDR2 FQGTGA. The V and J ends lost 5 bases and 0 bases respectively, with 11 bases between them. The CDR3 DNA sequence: TGTGCCAGCAGCGCGACTGCTAGCTCCTACAATGAGCAGTTCTTC. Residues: CASSATASSYNEQFF.

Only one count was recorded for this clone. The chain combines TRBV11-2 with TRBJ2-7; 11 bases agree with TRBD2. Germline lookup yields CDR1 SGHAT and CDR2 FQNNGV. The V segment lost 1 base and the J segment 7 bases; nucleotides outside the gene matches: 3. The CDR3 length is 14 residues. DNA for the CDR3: TGTGCCAGCAGCTTAGCACTAGCGGGAGTTGAGCAGTACTTC. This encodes CASSLALAGVEQYF.

This CDR3 is CASSLALKVETEEYEQYF. The CDR3 DNA is TGTGCCAGCAGCTTAGCCCTCAAAGTCGAGACAGAAGAATACGAGCAGTACTTC. J is TRBJ2-7 and V is TRBV13; perhaps TRBD1 as D (5 bases). The CDR3 contains 18 residues. CDR1 and CDR2 from the germline V gene are PRHDT and FYEKMQ (reference sequence). V was trimmed by 1 base and J by 4 bases, leaving 23 bases between them.

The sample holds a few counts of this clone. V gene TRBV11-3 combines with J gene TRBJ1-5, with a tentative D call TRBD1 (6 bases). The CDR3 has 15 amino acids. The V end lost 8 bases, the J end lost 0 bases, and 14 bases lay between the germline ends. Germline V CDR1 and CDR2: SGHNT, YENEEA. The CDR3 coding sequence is TGTGCCAGCGGGCGTAGGGGGTGTAGCAATCAGCCCCAGCATTTT. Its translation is CASGRRGCSNQPQHF.

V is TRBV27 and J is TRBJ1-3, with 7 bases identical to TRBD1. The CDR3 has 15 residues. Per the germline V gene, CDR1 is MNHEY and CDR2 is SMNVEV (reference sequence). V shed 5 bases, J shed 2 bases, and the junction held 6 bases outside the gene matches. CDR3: CASSPSQGAGNTIYF. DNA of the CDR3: TGTGCCAGCAGTCCTTCCCAGGGGGCTGGAAACACCATATATTTT.

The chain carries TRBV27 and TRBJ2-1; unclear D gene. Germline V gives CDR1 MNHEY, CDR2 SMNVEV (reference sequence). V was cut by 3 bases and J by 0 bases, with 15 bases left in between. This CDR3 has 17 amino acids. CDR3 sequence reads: CASSFVLGFSSYNEQFF. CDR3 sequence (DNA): TGTGCCAGCAGTTTTGTTTTGGGGTTTAGCTCCTACAATGAGCAGTTCTTC.

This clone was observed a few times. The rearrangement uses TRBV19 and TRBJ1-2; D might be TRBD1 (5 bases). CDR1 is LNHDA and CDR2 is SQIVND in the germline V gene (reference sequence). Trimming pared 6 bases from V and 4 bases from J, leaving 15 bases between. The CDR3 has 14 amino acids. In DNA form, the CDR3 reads TGTGCCAGTAGAGACCCCACAGGAGCCTATGGCTACACCTTC. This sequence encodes CASRDPTGAYGYTF.

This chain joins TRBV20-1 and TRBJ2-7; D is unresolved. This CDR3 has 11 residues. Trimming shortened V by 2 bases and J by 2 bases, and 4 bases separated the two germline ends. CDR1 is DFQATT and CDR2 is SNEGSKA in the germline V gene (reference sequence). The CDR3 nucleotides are TGCAGTGCTAGAACGGCCTACGAGCAGTACTTC. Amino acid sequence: CSARTAYEQYF.

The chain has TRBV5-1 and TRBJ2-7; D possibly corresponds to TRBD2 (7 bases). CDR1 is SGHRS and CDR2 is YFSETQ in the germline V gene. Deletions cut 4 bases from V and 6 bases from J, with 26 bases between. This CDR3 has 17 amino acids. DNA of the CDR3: TGCGCCAGCAGCCGAGTAACTAATCAGGGGAGGGGAGGCGAGCAGTACTTC. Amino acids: CASSRVTNQGRGGEQYF.

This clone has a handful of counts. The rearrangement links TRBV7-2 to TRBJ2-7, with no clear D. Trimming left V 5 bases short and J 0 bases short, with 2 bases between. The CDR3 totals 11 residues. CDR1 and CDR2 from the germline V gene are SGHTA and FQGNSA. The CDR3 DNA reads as TGTGCCAGCAGCCCCTCCTACGAGCAGTACTTC. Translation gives CASSPSYEQYF. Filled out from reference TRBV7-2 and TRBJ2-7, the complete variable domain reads GAGVSQSPSNKVTEKGKDVELRCDPISGHTALYWYRQSLGQGLEFLIYFQGNSAPDKSGLPSDRFSAERTGGSVSTLTIQRTQQEDSAVYLCASSPSYEQYFGPGTRLTVT.

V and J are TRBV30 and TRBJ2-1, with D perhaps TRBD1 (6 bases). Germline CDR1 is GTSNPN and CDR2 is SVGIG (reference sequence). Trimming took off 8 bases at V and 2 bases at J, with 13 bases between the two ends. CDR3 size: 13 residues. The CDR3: CAGVRDTYNEQFF. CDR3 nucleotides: TGTGCCGGGGTCCGGGACACCTACAATGAGCAGTTCTTC.

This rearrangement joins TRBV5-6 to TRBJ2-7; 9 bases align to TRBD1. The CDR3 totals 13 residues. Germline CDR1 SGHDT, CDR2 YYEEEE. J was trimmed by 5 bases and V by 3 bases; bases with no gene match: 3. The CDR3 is CASSWGQGNEQYF. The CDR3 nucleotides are TGTGCCAGCAGCTGGGGACAGGGTAACGAGCAGTACTTC.

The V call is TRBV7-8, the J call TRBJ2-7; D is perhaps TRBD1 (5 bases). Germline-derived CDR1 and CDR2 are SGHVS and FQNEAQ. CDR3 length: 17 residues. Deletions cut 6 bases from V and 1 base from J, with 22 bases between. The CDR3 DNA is TGTGCCAGCAGACCAGGGCATAAGCGACCGTCTTCCTACGAGCAGTACTTC. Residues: CASRPGHKRPSSYEQYF.

The CDR3 sequence is CASGGRGPQETQYF. CDR3 sequence (DNA): TGTGCCAGTGGGGGCAGGGGTCCACAAGAGACCCAGTACTTC. The V gene is TRBV2, the J gene TRBJ2-5; D possibly corresponds to TRBD1 (6 bases). V lost 9 bases and J lost 2, with 16 bases in between. Germline V gene data show CDR1 as SNHLY and CDR2 as FYNNEI. The CDR3 is 14 residues long.

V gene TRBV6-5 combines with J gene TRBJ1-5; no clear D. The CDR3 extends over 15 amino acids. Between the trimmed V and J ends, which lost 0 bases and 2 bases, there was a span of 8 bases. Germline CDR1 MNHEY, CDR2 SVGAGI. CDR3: CASSYSAVGNQPQHF. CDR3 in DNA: TGTGCCAGCAGTTACTCCGCGGTTGGCAATCAGCCCCAGCATTTT.

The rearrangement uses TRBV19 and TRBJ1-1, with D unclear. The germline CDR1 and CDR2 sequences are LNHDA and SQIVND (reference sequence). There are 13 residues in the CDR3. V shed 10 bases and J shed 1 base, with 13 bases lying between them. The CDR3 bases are TGTGCCACCCGTTACCTCGCGAACACTGAAGCTTTCTTT. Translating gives CATRYLANTEAFF.

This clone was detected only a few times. The CDR3 nucleotides read TGTGCCAGCAGCTTCACAAATACTGGAAACACCATATATTTT. This codes for CASSFTNTGNTIYF. The chain links TRBV5-4 to TRBJ1-3; unclear D gene. The CDR3 runs to 14 residues. V shed 2 bases and J shed 2 bases, with 8 bases lying between them. Looked up from germline, CDR1 is SGHNT and CDR2 is YYREEE (reference sequence).

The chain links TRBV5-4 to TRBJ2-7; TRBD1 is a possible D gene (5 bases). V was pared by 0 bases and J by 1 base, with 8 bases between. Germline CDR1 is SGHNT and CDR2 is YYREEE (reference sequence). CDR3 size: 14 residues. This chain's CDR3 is CASSLGQPSYEQYF. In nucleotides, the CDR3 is TGTGCCAGCAGCTTGGGACAGCCGTCCTACGAGCAGTACTTC.

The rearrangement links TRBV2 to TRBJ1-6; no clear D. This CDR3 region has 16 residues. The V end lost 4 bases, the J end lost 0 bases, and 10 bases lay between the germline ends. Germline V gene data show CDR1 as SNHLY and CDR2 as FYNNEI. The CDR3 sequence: CASSVALSSYNSPLHF. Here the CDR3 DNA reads TGTGCCAGCAGTGTGGCCCTGAGCTCCTATAATTCACCCCTCCACTTT. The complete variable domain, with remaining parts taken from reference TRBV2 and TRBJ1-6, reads EPEVTQTPSHQVTQMGQEVILRCVPISNHLYFYWYRQILGQKVEFLVSFYNNEISEKSEIFDDQFSVERPDGSNFTLKIRSTKLEDSAMYFCASSVALSSYNSPLHFGNGTRLTVT.

As DNA, the CDR3 is TGTGCCAGCAGAGGGGCTTCCCCCTACGAGCAGTACTTC. This codes for CASRGASPYEQYF. The chain combines TRBV25-1 with TRBJ2-7, with D perhaps TRBD1 (5 bases). The CDR3 is 13 residues long. V was trimmed by 6 bases and J by 2 bases, leaving 11 bases between them. The germline gives CDR1 MGHDK, CDR2 SYGVNS.

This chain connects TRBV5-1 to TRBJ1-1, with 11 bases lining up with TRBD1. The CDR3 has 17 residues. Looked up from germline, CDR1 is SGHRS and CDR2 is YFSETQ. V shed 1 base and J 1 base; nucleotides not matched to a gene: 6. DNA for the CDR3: TGCGCCAGCAGCTTGAGGGGACAGGGGGTGGCGAACACTGAAGCTTTCTTT. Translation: CASSLRGQGVANTEAFF. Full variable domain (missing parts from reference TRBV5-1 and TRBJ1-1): KAGVTQTPRYLIKTRGQQVTLSCSPISGHRSVSWYQQTPGQGLQFLFEYFSETQRNKGNFPGRFSGRQFSNSRSEMNVSTLELGDSALYLCASSLRGQGVANTEAFFGQGTRLTVV.

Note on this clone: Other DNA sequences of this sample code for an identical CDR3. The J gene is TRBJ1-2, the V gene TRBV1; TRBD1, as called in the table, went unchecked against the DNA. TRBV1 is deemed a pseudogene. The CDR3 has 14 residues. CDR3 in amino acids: CTSRTQGEAYGYTF. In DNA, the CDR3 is TGCACCAGCAGAACACAGGGAGAGGCCTATGGCTACACCTTC.

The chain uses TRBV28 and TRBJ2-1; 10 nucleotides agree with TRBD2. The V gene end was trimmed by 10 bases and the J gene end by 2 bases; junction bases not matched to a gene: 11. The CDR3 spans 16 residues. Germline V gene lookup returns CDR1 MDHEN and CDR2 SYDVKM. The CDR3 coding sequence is TGTGCCACTGGGGCTAGCGGGAGTCGACCCTACAATGAGCAGTTCTTC. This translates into CATGASGSRPYNEQFF.